This is a list of T cell receptor beta chains from one sample in a study of cytomegalovirus exposure and HLA in healthy donors. Libraries were prepared by immunoSEQ multiplex PCR; TCRdb keeps only in-frame clonotypes and omits some of them. The sample has some 200,000 clones, 70% to 80% seen once. The sequenced material came from PBMCs. The receptors derive from a girl under 18 in good health and CMV-seropositive. CDR3s include the opening cysteine and the closing phenylalanine or tryptophan. A D gene is named only where the DNA matches it firmly. Size values are once, few and many counts, or a class for expanded clones, and some rows have none.

d_gene: -; v_gene: TRBV18; j_gene: TRBJ1-3; abundance: -; len: 13; CDR3nt: TGTGCCAGCTCACCAGGAGGGGAGGACACCATATATTTT; CDR3aa: CASSPGGEDTIYF
d_gene: TRBD1; v_gene: TRBV27; j_gene: TRBJ1-2; abundance: -; len: 14; CDR3nt: TGTGCCAGCAGAGTCGGGACAGGGCCCTATGGCTACACCTTC; CDR3aa: CASRVGTGPYGYTF
d_gene: -; v_gene: TRBV25-1; j_gene: TRBJ1-6; abundance: once; len: 14; CDR3nt: TGTGCCAGCAGTGAATCGGGGGGGGGATCACCCCTCCACTTT; CDR3aa: CASSESGGGSPLHF
d_gene: -; v_gene: TRBV2; j_gene: TRBJ1-4; abundance: -; len: 13; CDR3nt: TGTGCCAGCAGTTCTTCAGGGGCGGTGAAACTGTTTTTT; CDR3aa: CASSSSGAVKLFF
d_gene: -; v_gene: TRBV5-1; j_gene: TRBJ2-7; abundance: few; len: 16; CDR3nt: TGCGCCAGCAGCCCTCTCCCGACAGGCCAAAGGAACGAGCAGTACTTC; CDR3aa: CASSPLPTGQRNEQYF
d_gene: TRBD1; v_gene: TRBV28; j_gene: TRBJ2-7; abundance: -; len: 15; CDR3nt: TGTGCCAGCAGCTCACCGGGACAGGCGATCTACGAGCAGTACTTC; CDR3aa: CASSSPGQAIYEQYF
d_gene: TRBD1; v_gene: TRBV11-2; j_gene: TRBJ2-7; abundance: -; len: 17; CDR3nt: TGTGCCAGCAGCCCCGGTCCCCCGGGACAGGGGGACTACGAGCAGTACTTC; CDR3aa: CASSPGPPGQGDYEQYF
d_gene: -; v_gene: TRBV19; j_gene: TRBJ1-2; abundance: -; len: 14; CDR3nt: TGTGCCAGTAGCGGGTCTGCTATGGGCTATGGCTACACCTTC; CDR3aa: CASSGSAMGYGYTF
d_gene: -; v_gene: TRBV5-6; j_gene: TRBJ1-1; abundance: -; len: 14; CDR3nt: TGTGCCAGCAGCCCAACCGGGTCTCACACTGAAGCTTTCTTT; CDR3aa: CASSPTGSHTEAFF
d_gene: TRBD2; v_gene: TRBV5-4; j_gene: TRBJ2-3; abundance: -; len: 18; CDR3nt: TGTGCCAGCAGTCGCGGACTAGCGGGGGGCGGGGGCACAGATACGCAGTATTTT; CDR3aa: CASSRGLAGGGGTDTQYF
d_gene: -; v_gene: TRBV30; j_gene: TRBJ1-1; abundance: -; len: 14; CDR3nt: TGTGCCTGGAATTTAGCCAGGGTGAACACTGAAGCTTTCTTT; CDR3aa: CAWNLARVNTEAFF
d_gene: -; v_gene: TRBV10-3; j_gene: TRBJ2-3; abundance: -; len: 15; CDR3nt: TGTGCCACCCATGCTACAGGGACGGGGACAGATACGCAGTATTTT; CDR3aa: CATHATGTGTDTQYF
d_gene: TRBD2; v_gene: TRBV4-1; j_gene: TRBJ2-1; abundance: -; len: 15; CDR3nt: TGCGCCAGCAGCCCCAGTGAGCGGGGGGACAATGAGCAGTTCTTC; CDR3aa: CASSPSERGDNEQFF
d_gene: -; v_gene: TRBV6-5; j_gene: TRBJ2-7; abundance: few; len: 14; CDR3nt: TGTGCCAGCAGTCACGGACAACTCTCCTACGAGCAGTACTTC; CDR3aa: CASSHGQLSYEQYF
d_gene: TRBD2; v_gene: TRBV10-3; j_gene: TRBJ2-5; abundance: -; len: 15; CDR3nt: TGTGCCATCAGTGAGTCGCTGCGGGGGGGCCTTATCCAGTACTTC; CDR3aa: CAISESLRGGLIQYF
d_gene: TRBD1; v_gene: TRBV23-1; j_gene: TRBJ1-5; abundance: once; len: 16; CDR3nt: TGCGCCAGCAGTCCGGCGACAGGGCCATCCGATCAGCCCCAGCATTTT; CDR3aa: CASSPATGPSDQPQHF
d_gene: TRBD2; v_gene: TRBV27; j_gene: TRBJ2-1; abundance: -; len: 14; CDR3nt: TGTGCCAGCAGTCTACGGACTAGAGGCAATGAGCAGTTCTTC; CDR3aa: CASSLRTRGNEQFF
d_gene: -; v_gene: TRBV15; j_gene: TRBJ1-5; abundance: -; len: 16; CDR3nt: TGTGCCACCAGCAGAGATCTGGGTCGGGGAGATCAGCCCCAGCATTTT; CDR3aa: CATSRDLGRGDQPQHF
d_gene: TRBD1; v_gene: TRBV9; j_gene: TRBJ1-2; abundance: -; len: 15; CDR3nt: TGTGCCAGCAGCGGACAAGGGGGCGAAGACTATGGCTACACCTTC; CDR3aa: CASSGQGGEDYGYTF
d_gene: TRBD1; v_gene: TRBV4-1; j_gene: TRBJ1-5; abundance: -; len: 16; CDR3nt: TGCGCCAGCAGTAAAACCGGGACAGGATCTAATCAGCCCCAGCATTTT; CDR3aa: CASSKTGTGSNQPQHF
d_gene: TRBD2; v_gene: TRBV10-3; j_gene: TRBJ2-5; abundance: -; len: 12; CDR3nt: TGTGCCATCAGTGGGACTAGAGAGACCCAGTACTTC; CDR3aa: CAISGTRETQYF
d_gene: -; v_gene: TRBV7-2; j_gene: TRBJ1-1; abundance: -; len: 11; CDR3nt: TGTGCCAGCAGCTCGTTTATTGAAGCTTTCTTT; CDR3aa: CASSSFIEAFF